The present TCR beta chain was sequenced within a study of monozygotic twins with inflammatory bowel disease. TCRdb reanalyzed the 5' RACE reads and collapses them to one entry per CDR3 protein, without DNA. This table lists 150,000 to 200,000 distinct CDR3 sequences. The CDR3 runs 16 residues. The chain employs TRBV12-3 or TRBV12-4 and TRBJ1-2; there is no DNA to check the TCRdb D call of TRBD1. This receptor was taken from a human donor with ulcerative colitis or Crohn's disease, or a healthy co-twin of an affected twin (not recorded which). The material sequenced was blood. CDR3 in amino acids: CASSFKGGRESYGYTF.